Below, 5 T cell receptor beta chains from the same sample are listed, as sequenced in a study of OX40 agonist ivuxolimab in advanced cancers. Sequencing used immunoSEQ multiplex PCR; TCRdb keeps in-frame clones, though not all of them. This sample yields more than 70,000 clones, of which around 86% are seen a single time; 0.5% to 0.6% belongs to the top ten. This material consisted of CD4+ or CD8+ T cells sorted from blood, taken in a trial of the OX40 agonist ivuxolimab. These receptors came from an adult with an advanced solid tumor such as melanoma, head and neck, liver or kidney cancer.

The chain recombines TRBV7-9 with TRBJ2-4; 8 bases agree with TRBD1. CDR3 length equals 15 residues. With V trimmed by 1 base and J by 8 bases, 7 bases remained unmatched. The germline V gene has CDR1 SEHNR and CDR2 FQNEAQ (reference sequence). CDR3: CASSLEAAGGYIQYF. The CDR3 nucleotides read TGTGCCAGCAGCTTAGAAGCCGCAGGGGGCTACATTCAGTACTTC.

Details on this clone: Other DNA sequences in the sample encode the same CDR3. This sequence joins TRBV9 and TRBJ2-3, with TRBD1 identical over 7 bases. With 8 bases clipped from V and 2 bases from J, the junction kept 11 bases outside the gene matches. Germline assignment: CDR1 SGDLS and CDR2 YYNGEE. The CDR3 totals 15 residues. CDR3 DNA sequence: TGTGCCAGTAGACCAGACAGGGTCCCCACAGATACGCAGTATTTT. Translating it yields CASRPDRVPTDTQYF.

Written as DNA, the CDR3 is TGTGCCAGCAGCTTAGGCCTAGCGGGAGCCCGCCAAGAGACCCAGTACTTC. This sequence encodes CASSLGLAGARQETQYF. This rearrangement joins TRBV7-8 to TRBJ2-5; 10 bases line up with TRBD2. This CDR3 has 17 residues. The V segment lost 1 base and the J segment 1 base; nucleotides outside the gene matches: 6. Looked up from germline, CDR1 is SGHVS and CDR2 is FQNEAQ.

This clone was observed a handful of times. The same CDR3 is also encoded by other DNA sequences in this sample. This rearrangement joins TRBV2 to TRBJ1-3; D ambiguous. The germline V and J ends were trimmed by 4 bases and 1 base, with 5 bases remaining between them. Germline loops: CDR1 SNHLY, CDR2 FYNNEI. There are 13 residues in the CDR3. The CDR3 bases are TGTGCCAGCAGTGCAACATCTGGAAACACCATATATTTT. This gives the protein CASSATSGNTIYF. Full variable domain (outside the CDR3, taken from reference TRBV2 and TRBJ1-3): EPEVTQTPSHQVTQMGQEVILRCVPISNHLYFYWYRQILGQKVEFLVSFYNNEISEKSEIFDDQFSVERPDGSNFTLKIRSTKLEDSAMYFCASSATSGNTIYFGEGSWLTVV.

The chain employs TRBV19 and TRBJ2-2; 13 positions match TRBD2. The CDR3 is 16 residues long. The germline V gene has CDR1 LNHDA and CDR2 SQIVND (reference sequence). V dropped 5 bases and J dropped 7; count of bases not matched to a gene: 7. This CDR3 reads CASSSYGLAGDGELFF. CDR3 DNA sequence: TGTGCCAGTAGTTCATATGGACTAGCGGGAGACGGGGAGCTGTTTTTT.